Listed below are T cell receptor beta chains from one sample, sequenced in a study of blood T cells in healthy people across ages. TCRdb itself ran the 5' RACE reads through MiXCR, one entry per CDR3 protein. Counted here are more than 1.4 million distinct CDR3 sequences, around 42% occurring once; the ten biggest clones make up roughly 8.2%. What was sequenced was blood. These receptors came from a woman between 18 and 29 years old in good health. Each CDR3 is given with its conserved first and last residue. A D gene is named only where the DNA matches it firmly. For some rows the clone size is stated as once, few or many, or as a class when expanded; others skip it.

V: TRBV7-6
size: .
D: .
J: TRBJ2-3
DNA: TGTGCCAGCAGCCAAGGGGGGCCACTCCTGCAGTATTTT
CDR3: CASSQGGPLLQYF

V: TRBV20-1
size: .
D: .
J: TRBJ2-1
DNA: TGCAGTGCTAGAGTAGCGCTTCTCTACAATGAGCAGTTCTTC
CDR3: CSARVALLYNEQFF

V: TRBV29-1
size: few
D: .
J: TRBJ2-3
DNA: TGCAGCGTCCCACATAGGAGCGCAGATACGCAGTATTTT
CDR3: CSVPHRSADTQYF

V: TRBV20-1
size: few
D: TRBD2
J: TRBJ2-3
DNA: TGCAGTGCTGGCGCACTAGCGGGGGGACCAGATACGCAGTATTTT
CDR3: CSAGALAGGPDTQYF

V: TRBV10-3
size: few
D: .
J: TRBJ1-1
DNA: TGTGCCATCAGCGAATCGGGGACGGCGAACACTGAAGCTTTCTTT
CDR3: CAISESGTANTEAFF

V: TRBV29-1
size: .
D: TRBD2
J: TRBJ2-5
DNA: TGCAGCGTAGAGGGGGGACTAGCGGGAGAGATGAAAGAGACCCAGTACTTC
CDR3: CSVEGGLAGEMKETQYF

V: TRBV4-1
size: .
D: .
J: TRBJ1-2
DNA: TGCGCCAGCAGCCAAGGTGCCAGGGATGGCTCGGGCTACACCTTC
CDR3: CASSQGARDGSGYTF

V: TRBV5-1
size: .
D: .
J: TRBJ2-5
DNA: TGCGCCAGCAGCTCCCCTCCCTGGGTTTGGTACTTC
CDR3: CASSSPPWVWYF

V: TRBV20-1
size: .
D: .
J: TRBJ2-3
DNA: TGCAGTGCCTCCGTGGGGGTTAGCACAGATACGCAGTATTTT
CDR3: CSASVGVSTDTQYF

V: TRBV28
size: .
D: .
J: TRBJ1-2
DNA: TGTGCCAGCAGTTTGAGGGACACCTGGGGCTATGGCTACACCTTC
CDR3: CASSLRDTWGYGYTF

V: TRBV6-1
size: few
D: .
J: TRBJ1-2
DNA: TGTGCCAGCAAAGCGGGACTAGCTAACTATGGCTACACCTTC
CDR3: CASKAGLANYGYTF

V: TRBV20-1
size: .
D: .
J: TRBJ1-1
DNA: TGCAGTGCTGCAACCCCGGGACGGTACCCAAACACTGAAGCTTTCTTT
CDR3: CSAATPGRYPNTEAFF

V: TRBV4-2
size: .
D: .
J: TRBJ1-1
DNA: TGTGCCAGCAGCCAAGGGGGGGCTGACACTGAAGCTTTCTTT
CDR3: CASSQGGADTEAFF

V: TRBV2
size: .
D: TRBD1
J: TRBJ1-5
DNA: TGTGCCAGCAGTGGAACAGGGGCTAATAGCAATCAGCCCCAGCATTTT
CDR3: CASSGTGANSNQPQHF

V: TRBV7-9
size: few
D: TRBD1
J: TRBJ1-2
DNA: TGTGCCAGCAGCCCCGGGACAGGGGAATACTATGGCTACACCTTC
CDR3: CASSPGTGEYYGYTF

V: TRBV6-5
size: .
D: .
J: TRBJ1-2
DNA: TGTGCCAGCAGTTACTCCGCGATGTGGTTTACTAACTATGGCTACACCTTC
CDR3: CASSYSAMWFTNYGYTF

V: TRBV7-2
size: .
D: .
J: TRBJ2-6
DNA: TGTGCCAGCAGCTTAGCAGGGGCGGCCTCTGGGGCCAACGTCCTGACTTTC
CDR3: CASSLAGAASGANVLTF